This entry is about one TCR beta chain. It has no known antigen specificity. One end of the junction fails to match germline, which may point to a read error. Per the publication, the time point label means: week 5, during vaccination. A 20-mer mutant IDH1 peptide at 300 micrograms in Montanide made up each vaccine dose, which was injected subcutaneously together with topical imiquimod. Donors had newly diagnosed WHO grade 3 or 4 IDH1-mutant astrocytomas with loss of nuclear ATRX. The samples were drawn from NOA16, a multicentre, single-arm, open-label phase I trial in Germany that tested a mutant IDH1 peptide vaccine in humans for the first time. Genomic DNA for TCRB sequencing was extracted from EDTA blood using the DNeasy Blood and Tissue Kit. The data belong to a study of a mutant IDH1 vaccine in newly diagnosed glioma (TCRdb year 2021). Background on the whole study: Patients were given eight vaccinations, in weeks 1, 3, 5, 7, 11, 15, 19 and 23, which matched visits V03 through V10. Before enrollment, most patients had been given radiochemotherapy with temozolomide as standard therapy, while the rest had received either radiotherapy alone or temozolomide alone. Peripheral blood samples were drawn at six visits, namely V03 (baseline), V05, V07, V10, V12 and V13. Of the approximately 34 patients who were treated, about 62% were male and about 40% were female, and the mean age was approximately 40 years. For exploratory analyses, under 30 treated patients had longitudinal TCRB deep sequencing done wherever samples were available. In the chemotherapy-containing groups, vaccination started alongside temozolomide cycles, whereas in patients who had radiotherapy alone it started 4-6 weeks after radiotherapy.

Per the germline V gene, LGHNA is the CDR1 and YNFKEQ is the CDR2. CDR3 length: 15 amino acids, cysteine to phenylalanine. The only DNA kept is the CDR3, 45 bases in frame from the first base. Overall study results and their limits: The authors noted that analyses of patient blood samples could not be reproduced because of sample limitations. Pseudoprogression appeared unrelated to alterations in the top peripheral T cell clonotypes detected by TCRB sequencing. Across multiple MHC alleles, vaccine-induced immune responses were seen in 93.3% of patients. Availability determined which PBMC samples were chosen for TCRB deep sequencing.

Library creation used the immunoSEQ multiplex PCR assay. Following the manufacturer's protocol, the hsTCRB Kit was used to amplify rearranged TCR beta chain sequences. TCRB libraries were sequenced on an Illumina MiSeq. Per the authors' processing: The kit vendor's proprietary platform handled demultiplexing, trimming and gene mapping. The table was pulled from immuneACCESS by TCRdb, which kept in-frame rearrangements only. Such tables lose some clones; where checked, under half of the loss comes from unresolved V genes, and the rest has no known cause. V and J calls plus clone size are reproduced from that table; the DNA served to infer D and trimming. Within this sample are around 34,000 clones, with 50% to 60% of them counted one time only. Jointly, the top ten make up approximately 11% of the sample.

The sample here was PBMCs, taken from a glioma patient whose treatment included an IDH1 peptide vaccine. The chain is assembled from TRBV4-2 and TRBJ1-4; 9 middle bases align to TRBD1. The receptor's source is a woman aged 18-29 years with glioma. The CDR3 is CASSKDRGNNEKLFF. The DNA reads as follows: TGTGCCAGCAGCAAAGACAGGGGGAATAATGAAAAACTGTTTTTT.